The 8 T cell receptor beta chains below come from one sample, sequenced in a study of blood T cell repertoires in COVID-19. This table comes from immunoSEQ multiplex PCR, and its TCRdb copy is limited to in-frame clones, with some not included. The data show around 200,000 clones, over 75% seen once. Sequencing was carried out using PBMCs or T cells enriched from blood (not recorded which). The receptors here all came from a man in his forties who had recovered from COVID-19.

The chain carries TRBV12-3 or TRBV12-4 and TRBJ2-3; D gene uncertain. Between the trimmed V and J ends, which lost 6 bases and 5 bases, there was a span of 9 bases. This CDR3 has 12 amino acids. The chain's CDR3 is CASSSTGDTQYF. For the CDR3, the DNA is TGTGCCAGCAGCTCAACGGGAGATACGCAGTATTTT.

The chain joins TRBV2 to TRBJ2-7; perhaps TRBD1 as D (6 bases). CDR3 size: 14 residues. Looked up from germline, CDR1 is SNHLY and CDR2 is FYNNEI. V dropped 8 bases and J dropped 1 base, with 15 bases sitting between them. CDR3 in DNA: TGTGCCAGCGAGGGGAACAGGGTGTCCTACGAGCAGTACTTC. It specifies CASEGNRVSYEQYF.

The chain links TRBV6-5 to TRBJ1-2; TRBD1 matches at 9 bases. The CDR3 contains 14 residues. J gave up 8 bases and V 2 bases, and 6 bases lay outside the gene matches. The germline gives CDR1 MNHEY, CDR2 SVGAGI. CDR3 residues: CASSYHRTGVGYTF. The CDR3 region has the DNA TGTGCCAGCAGTTACCACCGGACAGGGGTCGGCTACACCTTC.

The chain has TRBV10-1 and TRBJ2-1; 8 bases are shared with TRBD2. CDR3 size: 14 residues. CDR1 WNHNN and CDR2 SYGVQD come from the germline V gene (reference sequence). With V trimmed by 0 bases and J by 8 bases, 3 bases remained unmatched. In DNA form, the CDR3 reads TGCGCCAGCAGTGAGTCAGCGGGAGCGGATGAGCAGTTCTTC. Its protein product is CASSESAGADEQFF.

In DNA, the CDR3 is TGTGCCAGCAGCTTGGCCGGGGGGCCCGGGACCCAGTACTTC. Amino acid sequence: CASSLAGGPGTQYF. The chain joins TRBV5-4 to TRBJ2-5; tentatively, D is TRBD2 (7 bases). CDR1 and CDR2 from the germline V gene are SGHNT and YYREEE (reference sequence). The CDR3 has 14 residues. V lost 0 bases and J lost 7, with 13 bases in between.

The chain recombines TRBV7-9 with TRBJ1-1, with D perhaps matching TRBD1 (5 bases). The V end lost 6 bases, the J end lost 11 bases, and 19 bases lay between the germline ends. CDR1 is SEHNR and CDR2 is FQNEAQ in the germline V gene (reference sequence). The CDR3 contains 13 residues. CDR3 in DNA: TGTGCCAGCAGTTTGGCTCGGGGGTACGGGGCTTTCTTT. It encodes CASSLARGYGAFF. Together with reference TRBV7-9 and TRBJ1-1, the CDR3 gives the full variable domain: DTGVSQNPRHKITKRGQNVTFRCDPISEHNRLYWYRQTLGQGPEFLTYFQNEAQLEKSRLLSDRFSAERPKGSFSTLEIQRTEQGDSAMYLCASSLARGYGAFFGQGTRLTVV.

The gene calls are TRBV6-2 or TRBV6-3 and TRBJ1-2; 9 nucleotides match TRBD1. V was pared by 5 bases and J by 0 bases, with 7 bases of the junction left unmatched. CDR3 size: 16 residues. Germline CDR1 MNHEY, CDR2 SVGEGT. The CDR3 protein is CASSTDRGIANYGYTF. CDR3 in DNA: TGTGCCAGCAGTACTGACAGGGGGATAGCTAACTATGGCTACACCTTC.

In this sample, this clone turned up once. The chain employs TRBV5-8 and TRBJ1-1; TRBD1 is a possible D gene (6 bases). Germline CDR1 and CDR2: SGHTS and YDEGEE. The V gene lost 2 bases and the J gene lost 4 bases, with 12 bases spanning the gap. The CDR3 extends over 14 amino acids. The CDR3 bases are TGTGCCAGCAGCTTAGGGGGAAGCGGCACTGAAGCTTTCTTT. Residues: CASSLGGSGTEAFF.